This T cell receptor beta chain comes out of a study of blood T cell repertoires in COVID-19. Study-wide background: Sites across the United States, Italy and Spain contributed samples from acute and convalescent COVID-19.

Authors' methods: How many nucleated cells were present was estimated from reference gene primer amplification. The table came from immunoSEQ multiplex PCR; TCRdb's copy has only in-frame clones and leaves some out. The V and J calls and clone size come from that table; D and trimming were worked out from the DNA. This table has some 300,000 clones, 80% to 90% appearing once. Germline V gives CDR1 MDHEN, CDR2 SYDVKM. V lost 6 bases and J lost 7; bases outside the gene matches: 12. CDR3 size: 16 residues. The TCR comes from a woman aged 70 to 79 with COVID-19, enrolled during active disease. Sequenced material: peripheral blood. The rearrangement links TRBV28 to TRBJ1-4; TRBD1 matches at 9 bases. CDR3 nucleotides: TGTGCCAGCAGGACCGAACAGGGGGCGAGTGGTGAAAAACTGTTTTTT. The encoded protein is CASRTEQGASGEKLFF.